This is a list of T cell receptor beta chains from one sample in a study of cytomegalovirus exposure and HLA in healthy donors. Profiling relied on immunoSEQ multiplex PCR, and the TCRdb table lists in-frame clones only, not all of them. The sample has 240,000 or so clones, more than 75% seen once; the top ten hold 5.4%. Sequencing was carried out using PBMCs. The source is a woman in her thirties or forties in good health and CMV-seropositive. The CDR3 runs from the conserved cysteine through the conserved F or W. Fields, in order: CDR3 protein, CDR3 DNA, clone size, D gene, V gene, J gene. A D gene is named only where the DNA matches it firmly. The size entry is marked missing in some rows and otherwise reads once, few, many or a size class.

CDR3: CASSKPGQTSNQPQHF
DNA: TGTGCCAGTAGTAAACCAGGACAGACTAGCAATCAGCCCCAGCATTTT
size: -
D: -
V: TRBV19
J: TRBJ1-5

CDR3: CASSPGFEGSGNTIYF
DNA: TGTGCCAGCAGTCCCGGTTTTGAGGGTTCTGGAAACACCATATATTTT
size: few
D: -
V: TRBV6-6
J: TRBJ1-3

CDR3: CASSQLSASGTSTDTQYF
DNA: TGTGCCAGCAGCCAATTGTCGGCTAGCGGAACTAGCACAGATACGCAGTATTTT
size: -
D: TRBD2
V: TRBV4-2
J: TRBJ2-3

CDR3: CASSTSDIHQETQYF
DNA: TGTGCCAGCAGCACCTCGGACATACACCAAGAGACCCAGTACTTC
size: -
D: -
V: TRBV6-6
J: TRBJ2-5

CDR3: CASSWTSAKDEQYF
DNA: TGTGCCAGCAGCTGGACTAGTGCAAAGGACGAGCAGTACTTC
size: once
D: TRBD2
V: TRBV7-9
J: TRBJ2-7

CDR3: CASRSGDRGRGEEKLFF
DNA: TGCGCCAGCAGGTCCGGGGACAGGGGGCGAGGAGAGGAAAAACTGTTTTTT
size: -
D: TRBD1
V: TRBV5-1
J: TRBJ1-4

CDR3: CASSISSTLAGAGEQYF
DNA: TGTGCCAGCAGCATAAGTTCCACACTAGCGGGAGCAGGAGAGCAGTACTTC
size: -
D: TRBD2
V: TRBV7-2
J: TRBJ2-7

CDR3: CASSRGTGTNTGELFF
DNA: TGCGCCAGCAGCCGAGGGACAGGAACTAACACCGGGGAGCTGTTTTTT
size: -
D: TRBD1
V: TRBV4-3
J: TRBJ2-2

CDR3: CASMWTGEALGYTF
DNA: TGTGCCAGTATGTGGACAGGGGAAGCTCTTGGCTACACCTTC
size: -
D: TRBD1
V: TRBV19
J: TRBJ1-2

CDR3: CASSVVGQGAYGYTF
DNA: TGTGCCAGCAGCGTAGTGGGACAGGGTGCCTATGGCTACACCTTC
size: -
D: TRBD1
V: TRBV9
J: TRBJ1-2

CDR3: CASSILAGNTDTQYF
DNA: TGTGCCAGCAGCATACTAGCGGGTAACACAGATACGCAGTATTTT
size: -
D: TRBD2
V: TRBV11-1
J: TRBJ2-3

CDR3: CASSENGLSTDTQYF
DNA: TGCGCCAGCAGTGAAAACGGACTTAGCACAGATACGCAGTATTTT
size: once
D: -
V: TRBV10-1
J: TRBJ2-3

CDR3: CASSALGQGVAFF
DNA: TGTGCCAGCAGCGCCCTGGGACAGGGAGTTGCTTTCTTT
size: once
D: TRBD1
V: TRBV6-1
J: TRBJ1-1

CDR3: CASSLGGNTIYF
DNA: TGTGCCAGCTCTCTAGGTGGAAACACCATATATTTT
size: -
D: -
V: TRBV9
J: TRBJ1-3

CDR3: CASSPRQGGSPLHF
DNA: TGTGCCAGCAGCCCTAGACAGGGGGGTTCCCCCCTCCACTTT
size: -
D: TRBD1
V: TRBV7-2
J: TRBJ1-6

CDR3: CASSKTGARASNQPQHF
DNA: TGTGCCAGCAGCAAGACAGGGGCGCGGGCTAGCAATCAGCCCCAGCATTTT
size: -
D: TRBD1
V: TRBV7-8
J: TRBJ1-5

CDR3: CASSLGRGNTEAFF
DNA: TGTGCCAGCAGCTTAGGCAGGGGGAACACTGAAGCTTTCTTT
size: -
D: -
V: TRBV7-9
J: TRBJ1-1

CDR3: CASNKNRGTNYGYTF
DNA: TGTGCCAGCAACAAAAACAGGGGGACTAACTATGGCTACACCTTC
size: -
D: TRBD1
V: TRBV2
J: TRBJ1-2

CDR3: CASSQRLAVQGRETQYF
DNA: TGTGCCAGCAGCCAAAGGCTAGCGGTCCAAGGGAGAGAGACCCAGTACTTC
size: -
D: TRBD2
V: TRBV14
J: TRBJ2-5

CDR3: CASSTRDRGSNTEAFF
DNA: TGTGCCAGTAGTACTCGGGACAGGGGATCAAACACTGAAGCTTTCTTT
size: -
D: TRBD1
V: TRBV19
J: TRBJ1-1

CDR3: CASSSRNINTEAFF
DNA: TGTGCCAGCAGCTCCAGAAATATTAACACTGAAGCTTTCTTT
size: -
D: -
V: TRBV11-2
J: TRBJ1-1

CDR3: CASRVTGNGNTEAFF
DNA: TGTGCCAGCAGAGTCACAGGGAACGGGAACACTGAAGCTTTCTTT
size: once
D: -
V: TRBV7-9
J: TRBJ1-1

CDR3: CASSRREDTEAFF
DNA: TGTGCCAGCAGTCGCAGGGAGGACACTGAAGCTTTCTTT
size: -
D: -
V: TRBV6-4
J: TRBJ1-1

CDR3: CSVANSRDTEAFF
DNA: TGCAGCGTTGCCAACTCGAGAGACACTGAAGCTTTCTTT
size: few
D: -
V: TRBV29-1
J: TRBJ1-1

CDR3: CASSDRGRQPQHF
DNA: TGTGCCAGCAGTGACAGGGGACGTCAGCCCCAGCATTTT
size: -
D: TRBD1
V: TRBV27
J: TRBJ1-5

CDR3: CASSPNLPSANYGYTF
DNA: TGTGCCAGTAGTCCTAATCTTCCGAGCGCTAACTATGGCTACACCTTC
size: -
D: -
V: TRBV19
J: TRBJ1-2

CDR3: CASSQEEGAHNYGYTF
DNA: TGTGCCAGCAGCCAAGAGGAAGGGGCCCACAACTATGGCTACACCTTC
size: -
D: -
V: TRBV4-2
J: TRBJ1-2

CDR3: CASSLLSGVEDTQYF
DNA: TGCGCCAGCAGCTTGTTATCCGGAGTTGAAGATACGCAGTATTTT
size: -
D: -
V: TRBV5-1
J: TRBJ2-3

CDR3: CASSVWGDYSYTF
DNA: TGTGCCAGCAGCGTATGGGGTGACTATAGCTACACCTTC
size: -
D: -
V: TRBV9
J: TRBJ1-2

CDR3: CASSLADRGIRAFF
DNA: TGTGCCAGCAGCTTGGCGGACAGGGGCATCCGAGCTTTCTTT
size: -
D: TRBD1
V: TRBV5-8
J: TRBJ1-1

CDR3: CASSPRGLAQRNEQFF
DNA: TGTGCCAGCAGCCCGAGGGGACTAGCCCAACGGAATGAGCAGTTCTTC
size: -
D: TRBD2
V: TRBV7-2
J: TRBJ2-1

CDR3: CASSYVRGAASFF
DNA: TGTGCCAGCAGTTACGTCCGGGGGGCGGCATCTTTCTTT
size: -
D: -
V: TRBV6-5
J: TRBJ1-1

CDR3: CASSLEVAGAYEQYF
DNA: TGTGCCAGCAGCTTGGAGGTAGCGGGGGCCTACGAGCAGTACTTC
size: -
D: TRBD2
V: TRBV5-4
J: TRBJ2-7

CDR3: CASNPPGLGREKLFF
DNA: TGTGCCAGTAACCCCCCGGGACTGGGGAGGGAAAAACTGTTTTTT
size: -
D: -
V: TRBV19
J: TRBJ1-4

CDR3: CASSSGGMPYEQYF
DNA: TGTGCCAGCAGTTCAGGAGGGATGCCCTACGAGCAGTACTTC
size: few
D: -
V: TRBV7-2
J: TRBJ2-7

CDR3: CATSRQTSLAGAGGELFF
DNA: TGTGCCACCAGCAGACAGACCTCCTTAGCGGGAGCGGGCGGGGAGCTGTTTTTT
size: -
D: TRBD2
V: TRBV15
J: TRBJ2-2

CDR3: CASSQSTGLGLYGYTF
DNA: TGCGCCAGCAGCCAGAGTACAGGGCTCGGTTTATATGGCTACACCTTC
size: few
D: -
V: TRBV4-3
J: TRBJ1-2

CDR3: CASKMGLDSYNEQFF
DNA: TGTGCCAGCAAGATGGGACTGGATTCCTACAATGAGCAGTTCTTC
size: few
D: -
V: TRBV28
J: TRBJ2-1